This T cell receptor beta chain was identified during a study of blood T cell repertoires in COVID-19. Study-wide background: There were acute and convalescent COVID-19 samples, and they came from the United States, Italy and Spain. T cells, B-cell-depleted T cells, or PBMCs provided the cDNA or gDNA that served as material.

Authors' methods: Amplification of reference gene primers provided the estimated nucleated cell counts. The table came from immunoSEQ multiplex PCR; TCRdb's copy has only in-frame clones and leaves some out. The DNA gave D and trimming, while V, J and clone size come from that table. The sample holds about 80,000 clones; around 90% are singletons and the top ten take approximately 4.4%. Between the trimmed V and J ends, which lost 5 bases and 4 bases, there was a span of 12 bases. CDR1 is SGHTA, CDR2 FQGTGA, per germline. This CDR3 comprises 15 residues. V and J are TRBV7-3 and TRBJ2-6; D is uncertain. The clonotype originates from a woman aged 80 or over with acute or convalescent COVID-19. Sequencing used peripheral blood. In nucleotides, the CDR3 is TGTGCCAGCAGCCCCCGTGGCCTGGGGGCCAACGTCCTGACTTTC. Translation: CASSPRGLGANVLTF.